This T cell receptor beta chain was sequenced in a study of blood T cell repertoires in COVID-19. Original handling: Counts of nucleated cells, estimated from reference gene primer amplification, were obtained. Assay used: immunoSEQ multiplex PCR; TCRdb lists only in-frame clones, some missing. From that table come the V and J calls and clone size; the DNA was used to work out D and trimming. The sample contains 340,000 or so clones, around 86% of which appear only once. Participant-given clinical history determined each cohort assignment. This CDR3 is built from 13 residues. CDR1 is SEHNR and CDR2 is FQNEAQ in the germline V gene (reference sequence). Trimming removed 5 bases from V and 5 bases from J, with 12 bases in between.

The chain has TRBV7-9 and TRBJ1-2; D not certain. Sequencing was carried out using PBMCs or T cells enriched from blood (not recorded which). The TCR comes from a middle-aged woman with acute COVID-19. The CDR3 region has the DNA TGTGCCAGCAGCGTCCAGGATTTTTATGGCTACACCTTC. Amino acids: CASSVQDFYGYTF.